Following are 21 T cell receptor beta chains from one sample sequenced in a study of CD8+CD57+ T cells in acquired aplastic anemia. CDR3 and TCR beta VDJ profiling relied on genomic DNA as the template. TCRdb analysed the reads with MiXCR anew, one entry per CDR3 protein. The sample shows 150,000 to 200,000 distinct CDR3 sequences, roughly 47% of them seen only once. Sequencing was done on a sample of sorted CD4+, CD8+, or CD8+CD57+ T cells (not recorded which) from PBMCs. These receptors were collected from a human donor in good health.

J is TRBJ1-4 and V is TRBV16; D remains unclear. The germline CDR1 and CDR2 sequences are KGHSY and FQNENV. The V and J ends lost 2 bases and 8 bases respectively, with 15 bases between them. The CDR3 extends over 15 amino acids. The CDR3 bases are TGTGCCAGCAGCCAAGGGTCCGGGCGTCGGGAAAAACTGTTTTTT. It specifies CASSQGSGRREKLFF.

CDR3 DNA: TGTGCCACTGCGGGGGGGATCCATGAGCAGTTCTTC. Its protein product is CATAGGIHEQFF. This rearrangement joins TRBV24-1 to TRBJ2-1, with 9 bases fitting TRBD2. Germline CDR1 is KGHDR and CDR2 is SFDVKD. CDR3 length: 12 residues. J gave up 8 bases and V 10 bases, and 5 bases lay outside the gene matches.

Points on this clonotype: A much larger clone differs from this one at a single base, so this may be a read error. The chain is built from TRBV6-1 and TRBJ2-7; D is undetermined. The CDR3 runs to 15 residues. Per the germline V gene, CDR1 is MNHNS and CDR2 is SASEGT. CDR3 in amino acids: CASTPRTLSSYDQYF. In nucleotides, the CDR3 is TGTGCCAGCACCCCGAGGACGTTGAGCTCCTACGACCAGTACTTC.

The sample holds many counts of this clonotype. CDR3 DNA: TGTGCCAGCAGCCAAGAAGGAGGTAGTGAGCAGTTCTTC. This codes for CASSQEGGSEQFF. This chain joins TRBV3-1 and TRBJ2-1; tentative D call: TRBD2 (5 bases). V gave up 0 bases and J gave up 9 bases, with 9 bases separating them. The CDR3 runs to 13 residues. Germline CDR1 reads LGHDT; CDR2 reads YNNKEL (reference sequence).

The table lists this clonotype with a few counts. The chain joins TRBV11-1 to TRBJ1-6, with a possible D match to TRBD1 (5 bases). The CDR3 totals 16 residues. Germline V gives CDR1 SGHAT, CDR2 FQDESV (reference sequence). V lost 0 bases to trimming and J lost 8 bases, with 14 bases between them. Here the CDR3 reads CASSLARQGRHSPLHF. Written as DNA, the CDR3 is TGTGCCAGCAGCTTAGCGCGGCAGGGTCGGCATTCACCCCTCCACTTT.

This clonotype came up many times. Sequence at one end of the junction differs from germline and may be a read error. The chain uses TRBV4-1 and TRBJ1-1; 8 bases fit TRBD1. This CDR3 is built from 14 residues. Germline CDR1 and CDR2: MGHRA and YSYEKL. CDR3 bases: TGCGCCAGCAGCCGACAGGGGACGAACACCGAAGCTTTCTTT. Translated, it gives CASSRQGTNTEAFF.

This clonotype was counted at least ten times. The V gene is TRBV9, the J gene TRBJ1-3; D gene ambiguous. The V end was cut by 4 bases, the J end by 4 bases, with 15 bases between. The CDR3 runs 15 residues. Germline lookup yields CDR1 SGDLS and CDR2 YYNGEE. The CDR3 DNA sequence: TGTGCCAGCAGCCCCCGGTGGGCAGCGGGAAACACCATATATTTT. It encodes CASSPRWAAGNTIYF. The full variable domain, completed using reference TRBV9 and TRBJ1-3, is DSGVTQTPKHLITATGQRVTLRCSPRSGDLSVYWYQQSLDQGLQFLIQYYNGEERAKGNILERFSAQQFPDLHSELNLSSLELGDSALYFCASSPRWAAGNTIYFGEGSWLTVV.

This clonotype was seen repeatedly, ten times or more. The CDR3 DNA reads as TGTGCCACCAGTGATCGGGGGCGGAAGTGGTACGAGCAGTACTTC. Its translation: CATSDRGRKWYEQYF. J is TRBJ2-7 and V is TRBV24-1, with D perhaps assigned TRBD1 or TRBD2 (6 bases each). V was clipped by 3 bases and J by 4 bases, with 15 bases between them. The CDR3 is made up of 15 amino acids. The germline CDR1 and CDR2 sequences are KGHDR and SFDVKD.

The chain links TRBV29-1 to TRBJ1-2; tentative D call: TRBD1 (6 bases). Germline V gene sequence: CDR1 SQVTM, CDR2 ANQGSEA. This CDR3 is 13 amino acids long. The V end was cut by 5 bases, the J end by 5 bases, with 15 bases between. In DNA form, the CDR3 reads TGCAGCGTTCCCACGGGGGCGCGATATGGCTACACCTTC. Residues: CSVPTGARYGYTF.

This clonotype was recorded at least ten times. The rearrangement links TRBV7-9 to TRBJ2-7; a possible D gene is TRBD2 (5 bases). The V end lost 5 bases, the J end lost 8 bases, and 22 bases lay between the germline ends. CDR3 size: 15 residues. Germline values: CDR1 SEHNR, CDR2 FQNEAQ (reference sequence). This CDR3 is CASSPGESGVPKQYF. CDR3 DNA sequence: TGTGCCAGCAGCCCTGGTGAGAGCGGCGTTCCAAAGCAGTACTTC. The entire variable domain, with the rest obtained from reference TRBV7-9 and TRBJ2-7, is as follows: DTGVSQNPRHKITKRGQNVTFRCDPISEHNRLYWYRQTLGQGPEFLTYFQNEAQLEKSRLLSDRFSAERPKGSFSTLEIQRTEQGDSAMYLCASSPGESGVPKQYFGPGTRLTVT.

The sample holds many counts of this clonotype. The J gene is TRBJ1-5, the V gene TRBV18; no definite D call. Germline values: CDR1 KGHSH, CDR2 LQKENI. The CDR3 consists of 12 residues. Trimming pared 6 bases from V and 10 bases from J, leaving 13 bases between. The CDR3, as DNA: TGTGCCAGCTCCTCACCCGTGGGACCCCAGCATTTT. Protein product: CASSSPVGPQHF.

This clonotype was recorded many times. The gene calls are TRBV4-1 and TRBJ2-7, with D unresolved. Trimming shortened V by 6 bases and J by 3 bases, and 15 bases separated the two germline ends. The CDR3 loop spans 14 amino acids. Germline V gene lookup returns CDR1 MGHRA and CDR2 YSYEKL. The CDR3 spells CASSRPGKGYEQYF. The DNA of the CDR3 is TGCGCCAGCAGTAGGCCCGGAAAGGGCTACGAGCAGTACTTC.

This clonotype was detected once. The chain employs TRBV20-1 and TRBJ1-3; no reliable D call. The CDR3 has 14 residues. Trimming pared 4 bases from V and 4 bases from J, leaving 14 bases between. Looked up from germline, CDR1 is DFQATT and CDR2 is SNEGSKA (reference sequence). DNA for the CDR3: TGCAGTGCTACCCGCCCGACGGGGGGAAACACCATATATTTT. Translating gives CSATRPTGGNTIYF.

This clonotype was counted only a few times. The chain uses TRBV28 and TRBJ1-5, with D unresolved. The length of the CDR3 is 16 residues. Germline V gives CDR1 MDHEN, CDR2 SYDVKM. V was trimmed by 2 bases and J by 4 bases, leaving 15 bases between them. CDR3 in DNA: TGTGCCAGCAGTTTAGGTTGGCGGCTTCTGAATCAGCCCCAGCATTTT. Encoded protein: CASSLGWRLLNQPQHF. The full variable domain, its missing parts supplied by reference TRBV28 and TRBJ1-5, is DVKVTQSSRYLVKRTGEKVFLECVQDMDHENMFWYRQDPGLGLRLIYFSYDVKMKEKGDIPEGYSVSREKKERFSLILESASTNQTSMYLCASSLGWRLLNQPQHFGDGTRLSIL.

This chain joins TRBV10-1 and TRBJ1-2; D not certain. The ends were cut back, 2 bases at V and 6 bases at J, with 10 bases in the middle. The CDR3 length is 13 residues. CDR1 is WNHNN and CDR2 is SYGVQD in the germline V gene (reference sequence). This CDR3 is CASSEKRSDGYTF. For the CDR3, the DNA is TGCGCCAGCAGTGAGAAACGATCGGATGGCTACACCTTC.

This clonotype was counted only a few times. This chain links TRBV6-4 with TRBJ2-1, with TRBD2 matching 10 bases. V lost 5 bases, J lost 6 bases, and 7 bases stayed unmatched. CDR3 length: 15 residues. Per the germline V gene, CDR1 is MRHNA and CDR2 is SNTAGT. The CDR3 DNA reads as TGTGCCAGCAGTCACGGGACTAGCGAAAGCAATGAGCAGTTCTTC. Residues: CASSHGTSESNEQFF.

The CDR3 region has the DNA TGTGCCAGCAGCCTCGGGGGCTTGGTACCTGGACAGACTTTC. This sequence encodes CASSLGGLVPGQTF. The J gene is TRBJ2-6, the V gene TRBV14, with D possibly called TRBD1 or TRBD2 (6 bases each). CDR1 SGHDN and CDR2 FVKESK come from the germline V gene. This CDR3 has 14 amino acids. V was clipped by 4 bases and J by 18 bases, with 22 bases between them.

There are many counts of this clonotype. The chain has TRBV19 and TRBJ1-5; D may be TRBD1 (5 bases). CDR3 length equals 16 residues. The V gene lost 4 bases and the J gene lost 2 bases, with 15 bases spanning the gap. In germline, CDR1 is LNHDA, CDR2 SQIVND (reference sequence). The CDR3 nucleotides are TGTGCCAGTAGTAGAGAAATCAGGGAAGGCAATCAGCCCCAGCATTTT. Translated: CASSREIREGNQPQHF.

This clonotype was recorded at least ten times. This rearrangement joins TRBV7-3 to TRBJ1-6; D is unresolved. The germline V gene encodes CDR1 SGHTA and CDR2 FQGTGA. The ends were cut back, 2 bases at V and 9 bases at J, with 11 bases in the middle. The CDR3 loop spans 14 amino acids. CDR3 protein: CASSLLPPSSPLHF. Here the CDR3 DNA reads TGTGCCAGCAGCTTACTTCCGCCTTCTTCACCCCTCCACTTT.

Comment on this clonotype: A much more abundant neighbour one base away suggests this may be a read error. The V call is TRBV6-1, the J call TRBJ2-7; 8 bases fit TRBD2. The CDR3 runs 13 residues. CDR1 is MNHNS and CDR2 is SASEGT in the germline V gene. The CDR3 loop reads CVTSGTSMHEQYF. In DNA, the CDR3 is TGTGTCACCTCCGGGACTAGTATGCACGAGCAGTACTTC.

The chain links TRBV5-4 to TRBJ1-6, with a possible D match to TRBD1 (6 bases). Trimming pared 0 bases from V and 10 bases from J, leaving 14 bases between. In germline, CDR1 is SGHNT, CDR2 YYREEE (reference sequence). The CDR3 length is 15 residues. The CDR3 DNA reads as TGTGCCAGCAGCTTGGCAACAGGGAGCGTCTCACCCCTCCACTTT. It yields the protein CASSLATGSVSPLHF.